A single sample gave rise to the 15 T cell receptor beta chains below, sequenced in a study of cytotoxic CD8 clonotypes in ibrutinib-treated CLL. Assay: immunoSEQ multiplex PCR; the TCRdb copy retains only in-frame clones and omits some. The data contain under 30,000 clones, more than 75% of them singletons. Sequenced material: PBMCs, taken after 36 months of ibrutinib treatment. The source of these receptors is a human donor with chronic lymphocytic leukemia.

The rearrangement links TRBV9 to TRBJ2-3; 10 positions match TRBD1. The CDR3 totals 16 residues. The germline CDR1 and CDR2 sequences are SGDLS and YYNGEE. V was clipped by 3 bases and J by 1 base; unmatched bases: 5. CDR3 DNA sequence: TGTGCCAGCAGCGGGGACAGGGGAGGGGGCACAGATACGCAGTATTTT. Translation gives CASSGDRGGGTDTQYF.

The chain employs TRBV7-9 and TRBJ2-4; D call uncertain. The CDR3 consists of 15 residues. The germline CDR1 and CDR2 sequences are SEHNR and FQNEAQ (reference sequence). V was cut by 1 base and J by 8 bases, with 15 bases left in between. The CDR3, as DNA: TGTGCCAGCAGCTTAGGGGCACTCAGGTACGACATTCAGTACTTC. This encodes CASSLGALRYDIQYF.

The V gene is TRBV2, the J gene TRBJ1-3, with 8 bases aligning to TRBD1. CDR3 length: 16 residues. Germline CDR1 is SNHLY and CDR2 is FYNNEI. The trim removed 6 bases at V and 3 bases at J, leaving 10 bases unmatched. The CDR3 spells CASSQTGQGGGNTIYF. The DNA for the CDR3 is TGTGCCAGCAGCCAAACCGGACAGGGAGGTGGAAACACCATATATTTT.

The sample holds one count of this clone. This chain's CDR3 is CASSFFDRVREQYF. CDR3 sequence (DNA): TGTGCCAGCAGCTTCTTCGACAGGGTTAGGGAGCAGTACTTC. The chain joins TRBV7-9 to TRBJ2-7, with 7 bases aligning to TRBD1. Per the germline V gene, CDR1 is SEHNR and CDR2 is FQNEAQ (reference sequence). CDR3 length equals 14 residues. V gave up 3 bases and J gave up 7 bases; unmatched junction bases: 9.

This clone was recorded a few times. The CDR3 reads CASSLSLYEQYF. CDR3 DNA sequence: TGTGCCAGCAGCTTATCCCTCTACGAGCAGTACTTC. V usage is TRBV11-2 and J usage is TRBJ2-7; D is undetermined. Germline values: CDR1 SGHAT, CDR2 FQNNGV. The germline V and J ends were trimmed by 2 bases and 3 bases, with 5 bases remaining between them. This CDR3 region has 12 residues.

The CDR3 protein is CASSLGTVEKLFF. CDR3 coding DNA: TGTGCCAGCAGCTTAGGGACAGTTGAAAAACTGTTTTTT. The gene calls are TRBV11-2 and TRBJ1-4; a possible D gene is TRBD1 (6 bases). The germline V and J ends were trimmed by 1 base and 7 bases, with 7 bases remaining between them. Germline V gene data show CDR1 as SGHAT and CDR2 as FQNNGV. The CDR3 loop spans 13 amino acids.

In its sample, this clone was seen a few times. The chain joins TRBV5-4 to TRBJ2-2; D may be TRBD1 (5 bases). Germline V gene lookup returns CDR1 SGHNT and CDR2 YYREEE (reference sequence). This CDR3 has 16 residues. V was clipped by 0 bases and J by 6 bases, with 15 bases between them. The CDR3 DNA reads TGTGCCAGCAGCTTGGCCGGGTTCTTAGGGGCCGGGGAGCTGTTTTTT. Encoded protein: CASSLAGFLGAGELFF.

The chain employs TRBV19 and TRBJ1-2; D possibly corresponds to TRBD1 (5 bases). Germline-derived CDR1 and CDR2 are LNHDA and SQIVND (reference sequence). CDR3 length: 13 residues. V was trimmed by 5 bases and J by 4 bases, leaving 11 bases between them. The CDR3, as DNA: TGTGCCAGTAGTTGGGGACCTGGCTATGGCTACACCTTC. This gives the protein CASSWGPGYGYTF. Using reference TRBV19 and TRBJ1-2 for the parts outside the CDR3, the full variable domain is DGGITQSPKYLFRKEGQNVTLSCEQNLNHDAMYWYRQDPGQGLRLIYYSQIVNDFQKGDIAEGYSVSREKKESFPLTVTSAQKNPTAFYLCASSWGPGYGYTFGSGTRLTVV.

The sample holds a few counts of this clone. The gene calls are TRBV7-9 and TRBJ1-2; D might be TRBD1 (6 bases). V lost 8 bases and J 6 bases, leaving 16 bases between the germline ends. Germline values: CDR1 SEHNR, CDR2 FQNEAQ (reference sequence). This CDR3 comprises 13 residues. This CDR3 reads CASASGVSDGYTF. The DNA of the CDR3 is TGTGCCAGCGCCTCAGGGGTGTCCGATGGCTACACCTTC.

The rearrangement joins TRBV7-9 to TRBJ2-6; 9 bases are a match to TRBD1. The germline gives CDR1 SEHNR, CDR2 FQNEAQ (reference sequence). The CDR3 has 17 amino acids. V shed 2 bases, J shed 4 bases, and the junction held 6 bases outside the gene matches. DNA of the CDR3: TGTGCCAGCAGCTTACAACAGGGGGCGCACGGGGCCAACGTCCTGACTTTC. It translates to CASSLQQGAHGANVLTF. Combining the CDR3 with reference TRBV7-9 and TRBJ2-6 gives the whole variable domain DTGVSQNPRHKITKRGQNVTFRCDPISEHNRLYWYRQTLGQGPEFLTYFQNEAQLEKSRLLSDRFSAERPKGSFSTLEIQRTEQGDSAMYLCASSLQQGAHGANVLTFGAGSRLTVL.

V gene TRBV9 combines with J gene TRBJ1-1, with no clear D. The CDR3 sequence is 14 residues long. Per germline, CDR1 SGDLS and CDR2 YYNGEE. Trimming stripped 4 bases from V and 2 bases from J, with 12 bases between. The CDR3 nucleotides are TGTGCCAGCAGCCCTGACAATTTTAACACTGAAGCTTTCTTT. Its protein is CASSPDNFNTEAFF.

The V gene is TRBV5-1, the J gene TRBJ2-7, with D possibly TRBD1 on 6 matching bases. This CDR3 has 13 residues. Germline V gene lookup returns CDR1 SGHRS and CDR2 YFSETQ. Trimming shortened V by 5 bases and J by 4 bases, and 13 bases separated the two germline ends. The DNA of the CDR3 is TGCGCCAGCAGTACAGGGTCGGGGTACGAGCAGTACTTC. Translating it yields CASSTGSGYEQYF. The full variable domain, completed using reference TRBV5-1 and TRBJ2-7, is KAGVTQTPRYLIKTRGQQVTLSCSPISGHRSVSWYQQTPGQGLQFLFEYFSETQRNKGNFPGRFSGRQFSNSRSEMNVSTLELGDSALYLCASSTGSGYEQYFGPGTRLTVT.

This chain uses TRBV5-6 with TRBJ1-1; D is ambiguous. The CDR3 has 11 amino acids. Between the trimmed V and J ends, which lost 2 bases and 8 bases, there was a span of 7 bases. CDR1 is SGHDT, CDR2 YYEEEE, per germline. In DNA, the CDR3 is TGTGCCAGCAGCTTAACCCAGGAAGCTTTCTTT. Protein sequence: CASSLTQEAFF.

V usage is TRBV4-1 and J usage is TRBJ2-2; no definite D call. Trimming took 0 bases from V and 6 from J, leaving 5 bases between them. The CDR3 has 13 amino acids. Germline V gene lookup returns CDR1 MGHRA and CDR2 YSYEKL. CDR3 protein: CASSQEFAGELFF. CDR3 nucleotides: TGCGCCAGCAGCCAAGAGTTTGCCGGGGAGCTGTTTTTT.

V gene TRBV30 combines with J gene TRBJ1-2; TRBD1 matches 7 bases. Trimming cost V 0 bases and J 6 bases; bases outside gene matches: 4. Germline values: CDR1 GTSNPN, CDR2 SVGIG (reference sequence). This CDR3 is 13 amino acids long. CDR3 sequence reads: CAWSVGRGDGYTF. CDR3 bases: TGTGCCTGGAGTGTAGGCAGGGGGGATGGCTACACCTTC.